The rows below give T cell receptor beta chains drawn from one sample of a study of blood T cell repertoires in COVID-19. Using immunoSEQ multiplex PCR, the repertoire was profiled, and TCRdb retains in-frame clones only, with some absent. Seen here are about 170,000 clones, 84% observed once, and the top ten hold less than 3.5%. The sequenced sample consisted of peripheral blood. The receptors were sampled from a woman of 80 years or more with COVID-19, enrolled during active disease. Both conserved end residues are part of each CDR3. A D gene is named only where the DNA matches it firmly. Size is omitted from some rows. Given values are once, few, many or a class for expanded clones.

d_call	clone_size	v_call	j_call	cdr3_aa	cdr3_nt
TRBD2	NA	TRBV5-1	TRBJ2-7	CASSLGLADQSSYEQYF	TGCGCCAGCAGCTTGGGACTAGCGGACCAGAGCTCCTACGAGCAGTACTTC
NA	once	TRBV29-1	TRBJ1-3	CSVVSGGNTIYF	TGCAGCGTTGTTTCAGGGGGAAACACCATATATTTT
NA	once	TRBV5-1	TRBJ2-3	CASSSQITDTQYF	TGCGCCAGCAGCTCTCAGATCACAGATACGCAGTATTTT
TRBD2	NA	TRBV24-1	TRBJ2-1	CATSASTSGRASYNEQFF	TGTGCCACCAGTGCTTCTACTAGCGGGAGGGCCTCTTACAATGAGCAGTTCTTC
NA	NA	TRBV11-3	TRBJ2-1	CASSPRGTYNEQFF	TGTGCCAGCAGCCCCCGCGGCACCTACAATGAGCAGTTCTTC
NA	NA	TRBV6-5	TRBJ2-1	CASMASTYNEQFF	TGTGCCAGCATGGCTAGCACCTACAATGAGCAGTTCTTC
NA	NA	TRBV6-5	TRBJ1-1	CATWGGTEAFF	TGTGCCACCTGGGGGGGCACTGAAGCTTTCTTT
NA	NA	TRBV2	TRBJ2-5	CASSDGGIQETQYF	TGTGCCAGCAGTGACGGAGGGATCCAAGAGACCCAGTACTTC
NA	NA	TRBV9	TRBJ1-1	CASSARVTGGTEAFF	TGTGCCAGCAGCGCGAGGGTGACTGGAGGGACTGAAGCTTTCTTT
TRBD1	once	TRBV23-1	TRBJ2-5	CASSSTRGRVETQYF	TGCGCCAGCAGCTCCACCAGGGGGCGCGTCGAGACCCAGTACTTC
NA	NA	TRBV18	TRBJ2-1	CASSPITGEQFF	TGTGCCAGCTCACCAATCACGGGGGAGCAGTTCTTC
TRBD2	NA	TRBV5-4	TRBJ2-1	CASSLSGRSYNEQFF	TGTGCCAGCAGCCTTAGCGGGAGGTCTTACAATGAGCAGTTCTTC
NA	NA	TRBV18	TRBJ2-7	CASSPTHPYEQYF	TGTGCCAGCTCACCAACACACCCCTACGAGCAGTACTTC
NA	NA	TRBV10-3	TRBJ2-6	CAIRDSQGRGGANVLTF	TGTGCCATCAGGGATTCACAGGGTAGGGGTGGGGCCAACGTCCTGACTTTC